This is a list of T cell receptor beta chains from one sample in a study of cytomegalovirus exposure and HLA in healthy donors. Clones were read by immunoSEQ multiplex PCR, and TCRdb kept only the in-frame ones, dropping some. The sample has 150,000 to 200,000 clones, over 60% seen once. The source material was PBMCs. The receptor source for this set is a woman aged 45 to 65 in good health and CMV-seropositive. CDR3s include the opening cysteine and the closing phenylalanine or tryptophan.

v_call	cdr3_length	cdr3_aa
TRBV12-5	14	CASGPGLDSTEAFF
TRBV18	14	CASTAQGAQETQYF
TRBV5-4	16	CASSLGGGDSRRGYTF
TRBV18	14	CASGTSGAVNEQFF
TRBV18	14	CASSPSGQGNEQFF
TRBV4-1	14	CASSRVRGNTEAFF
TRBV19	15	CASSVSLGGPYGYTF
TRBV6-5	15	CASSYTSGSYNEQFF
TRBV5-1	13	CASTQQYQETQYF
TRBV9	13	CASSKGLTEKLFF
TRBV15	12	CATSRGPYEQYF
TRBV7-9	14	CASSQGQANEKLFF
TRBV5-4	16	CASRGGMSSGVYEQYF
TRBV7-2	14	CASRPGQASYEQYF
TRBV19	15	CASSTPVMSFQPQHF
TRBV6-6	13	CASRPLQESPLHF
TRBV10-3	15	CAISNGGGPLNEQFF
TRBV19	15	CASTGGKGATNEQFF
TRBV19	16	CASSWQRWSSYNEQFF
TRBV10-3	15	CAILGQGGVGDTQYF
TRBV2	14	CASSVSGGGNTIYF
TRBV6-6	16	CASSYIGLAGADTQYF
TRBV5-4	14	CASSLSLSRYEQYF
TRBV5-4	14	CASSLGGANEKLFF
TRBV4-3	20	CASSQEVILAGGISYNEQFF
TRBV28	14	CASSILLQGGEQYF
TRBV4-3	14	CASSRDRGNEKLFF
TRBV28	13	CASSRHQNTEAFF
TRBV6-5	15	CASSYLLGGAYEQYF
TRBV29-1	11	CTAGTDYGYTF
TRBV30	17	CAWSTRPRDRVVYGYTF
TRBV4-1	20	CASSPRRLGSMSSGANVLTF
TRBV29-1	15	CSVSRDRGSAYEQYF
TRBV28	15	CASRLGDRGGYGYTF
TRBV28	14	CASSPGQGGHEQYF
TRBV5-1	14	CASSLEGANQPQHF
TRBV27	15	CASSLNRVNTDTQYF
TRBV11-2	15	CASSVTGFMNTEAFF
TRBV7-8	15	CASSLGSYSNQPQHF
TRBV15	15	CATSRDRGTRQPQHF
TRBV7-8	15	CASSFGLLNTGELFF
TRBV28	12	CASSLARREQYF
TRBV18	13	CASSLDRNQPQHF
TRBV18	17	CASSPRPTVGYNSPLHF
TRBV5-1	13	CASRDSQDEKLFF
TRBV4-3	15	CASSQESFGNEKLFF
TRBV7-2	13	CASTIAVGRAAFF
TRBV7-8	17	CASSLFTRGQGNQPQHF
TRBV10-3	18	CAISETANSGASTDTQYF
TRBV4-1	18	CASSQGRTSGRAGVTQYF
TRBV6-6	11	CASQSTDTQYF